In this sample, the clone carrying this T cell receptor (beta chain) turned up a few times. The antigen is unknown. The data belong to a study of T cells in Graves' hyperthyroidism and ophthalmopathy. Amplified regions were TCR beta CDR3 sequences from RNA transcripts. TCR CDR3 underwent first-round RT-PCR with the HTBI primer set. TCRdb ran MiXCR on the multiplex PCR reads and lists one entry per CDR3 protein. Counted here are hundreds of thousands of distinct CDR3 sequences, 13% to 15% occurring once; the ten biggest clones make up approximately 20%. General study findings and limits: Among thyroid clonotypes expanded above 0.001, most also appeared in blood.

V dropped 4 bases and J dropped 4; count of bases not matched to a gene: 4. Germline V gene lookup returns CDR1 SGHRS and CDR2 YFSETQ. CDR3 length: 15 residues. The sequence was collected from a woman aged 55-70 years with Graves' ophthalmopathy. Specimen: blood. The chain recombines TRBV5-1 with TRBJ2-5; 13 bases are shared with TRBD2. CDR3: CASSIRLAGGETQYF. For the CDR3, the DNA is TGCGCCAGCAGCATAAGACTAGCGGGAGGAGAGACCCAGTACTTC.